The present TCR beta chain was sequenced within a study of blood T cell repertoires in COVID-19. Study-wide background: T cells, B-cell-depleted T cells, or PBMCs provided the cDNA or gDNA that served as material.

CDR1 and CDR2 (germline): LGHDT, YNNKEL (reference sequence). V dropped 3 bases and J dropped 0; count of bases not matched to a gene: 17. This CDR3 is 19 amino acids long. Profiled with immunoSEQ multiplex PCR; TCRdb holds only in-frame clones, not every one. The sample lists 13,000 or so clones; approximately 91% were seen once. The chain has TRBV3-1 (or the pseudogene TRBV3-2) and TRBJ2-7, with 7 bases lining up with TRBD2. Sequencing used peripheral blood. This sequence originates from a human donor in a cohort sampled during active COVID-19. The CDR3 DNA is TGTGCCAGCAGCCAGGGTGTGGGTTTTAAGCGGGGATTCTCCTACGAGCAGTACTTC. This translates into CASSQGVGFKRGFSYEQYF.